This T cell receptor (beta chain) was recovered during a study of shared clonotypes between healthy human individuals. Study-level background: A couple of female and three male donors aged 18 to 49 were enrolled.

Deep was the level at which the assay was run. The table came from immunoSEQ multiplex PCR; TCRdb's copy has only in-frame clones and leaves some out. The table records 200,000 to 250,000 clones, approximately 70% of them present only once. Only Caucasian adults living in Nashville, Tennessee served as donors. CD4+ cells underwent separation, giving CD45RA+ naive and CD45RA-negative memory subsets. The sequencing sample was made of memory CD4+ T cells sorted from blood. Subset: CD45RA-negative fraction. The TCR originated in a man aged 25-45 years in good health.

The CDR3 DNA follows: TGTGCCAGCAACCCCTGGACTAGCAGATACACAGATACGCAGTATTTT. Translation: CASNPWTSRYTDTQYF. The chain is built from TRBV7-2 and TRBJ2-3, with TRBD2 matching over 8 bases. From germline, CDR1 is SGHTA and CDR2 FQGNSA. The CDR3 totals 16 residues. Trimming took 7 bases from V and 2 from J; bases not matched to a gene: 11. Filled out from reference TRBV7-2 and TRBJ2-3, the complete variable domain reads GAGVSQSPSNKVTEKGKDVELRCDPISGHTALYWYRQSLGQGLEFLIYFQGNSAPDKSGLPSDRFSAERTGGSVSTLTIQRTQQEDSAVYLCASNPWTSRYTDTQYFGPGTRLTVL.